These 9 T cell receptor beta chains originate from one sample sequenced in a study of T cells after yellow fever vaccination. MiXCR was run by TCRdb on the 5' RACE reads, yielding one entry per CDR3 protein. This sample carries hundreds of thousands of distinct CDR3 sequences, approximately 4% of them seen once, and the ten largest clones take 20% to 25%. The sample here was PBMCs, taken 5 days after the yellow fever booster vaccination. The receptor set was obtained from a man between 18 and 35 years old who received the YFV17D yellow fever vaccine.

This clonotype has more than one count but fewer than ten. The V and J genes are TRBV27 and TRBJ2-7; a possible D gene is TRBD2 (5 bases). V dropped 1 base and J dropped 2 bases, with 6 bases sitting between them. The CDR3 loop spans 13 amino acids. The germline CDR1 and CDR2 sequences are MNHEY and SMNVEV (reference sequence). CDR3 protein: CASSLWEPYEQYF. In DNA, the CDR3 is TGTGCCAGCAGTTTATGGGAGCCCTACGAGCAGTACTTC.

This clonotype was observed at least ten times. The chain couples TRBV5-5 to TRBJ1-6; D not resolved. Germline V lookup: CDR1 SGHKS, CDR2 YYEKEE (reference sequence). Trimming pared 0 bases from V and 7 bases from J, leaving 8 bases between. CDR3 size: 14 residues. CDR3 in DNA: TGTGCCAGCAGCTTGGCCAGCCCGAATTCACCCCTCCACTTT. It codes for CASSLASPNSPLHF.

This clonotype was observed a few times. CDR3: CASSLVDRDYNEQFF. In DNA, the CDR3 is TGTGCCAGCAGCCTGGTGGACAGGGACTACAATGAGCAGTTCTTC. This chain links TRBV5-4 with TRBJ2-1, with 8 bases aligning to TRBD1. The V segment lost 4 bases and the J segment 3 bases; nucleotides outside the gene matches: 6. This CDR3 has 15 residues. The germline CDR1 and CDR2 sequences are SGHNT and YYREEE (reference sequence).

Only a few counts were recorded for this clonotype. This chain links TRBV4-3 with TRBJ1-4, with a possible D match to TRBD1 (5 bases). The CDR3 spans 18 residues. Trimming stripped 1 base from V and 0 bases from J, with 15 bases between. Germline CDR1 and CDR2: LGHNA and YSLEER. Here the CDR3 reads CASSQGPREIATNEKLFF. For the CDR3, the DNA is TGCGCCAGCAGCCAAGGCCCCAGGGAGATCGCAACTAATGAAAAACTGTTTTTT.

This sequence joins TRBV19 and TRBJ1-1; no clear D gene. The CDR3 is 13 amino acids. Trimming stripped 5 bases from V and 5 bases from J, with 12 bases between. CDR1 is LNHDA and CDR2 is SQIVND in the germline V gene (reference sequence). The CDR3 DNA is TGTGCCAGTAGTCTCCAGCGGGGTACTGAAGCTTTCTTT. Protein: CASSLQRGTEAFF. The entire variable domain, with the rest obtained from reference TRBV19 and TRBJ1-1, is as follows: DGGITQSPKYLFRKEGQNVTLSCEQNLNHDAMYWYRQDPGQGLRLIYYSQIVNDFQKGDIAEGYSVSREKKESFPLTVTSAQKNPTAFYLCASSLQRGTEAFFGQGTRLTVV.

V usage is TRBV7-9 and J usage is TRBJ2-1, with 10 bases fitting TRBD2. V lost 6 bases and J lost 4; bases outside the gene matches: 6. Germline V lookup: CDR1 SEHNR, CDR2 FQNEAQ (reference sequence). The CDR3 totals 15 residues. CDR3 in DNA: TGTGCCAGCAGTTCCGGACTAGCGGATTACAATGAGCAGTTCTTC. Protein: CASSSGLADYNEQFF. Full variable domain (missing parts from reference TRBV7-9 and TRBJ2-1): DTGVSQNPRHKITKRGQNVTFRCDPISEHNRLYWYRQTLGQGPEFLTYFQNEAQLEKSRLLSDRFSAERPKGSFSTLEIQRTEQGDSAMYLCASSSGLADYNEQFFGPGTRLTVL.

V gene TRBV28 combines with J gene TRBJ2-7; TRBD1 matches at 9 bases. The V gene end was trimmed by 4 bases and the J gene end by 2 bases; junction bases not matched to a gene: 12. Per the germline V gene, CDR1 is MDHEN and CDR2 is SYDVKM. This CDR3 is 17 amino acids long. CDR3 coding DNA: TGTGCCAGCAGTTCCTCTCCGGGACAGGGATTTACCTACGAGCAGTACGTC. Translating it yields CASSSSPGQGFTYEQYV.

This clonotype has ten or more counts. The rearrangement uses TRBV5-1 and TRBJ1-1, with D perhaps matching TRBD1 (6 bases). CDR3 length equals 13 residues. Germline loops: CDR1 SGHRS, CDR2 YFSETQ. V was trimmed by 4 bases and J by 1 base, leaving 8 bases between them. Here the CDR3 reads CASSPGQNTEAFF. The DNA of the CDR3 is TGCGCCAGCAGCCCGGGACAGAACACTGAAGCTTTCTTT.

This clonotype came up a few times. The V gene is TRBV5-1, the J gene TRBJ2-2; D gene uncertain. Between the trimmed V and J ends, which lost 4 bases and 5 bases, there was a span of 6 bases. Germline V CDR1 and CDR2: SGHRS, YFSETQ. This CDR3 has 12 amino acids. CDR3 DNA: TGCGCCAGCAGCGCGTTGACCGGGGAGCTGTTTTTT. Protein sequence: CASSALTGELFF.